The 18 T cell receptor beta chains in this list originate from one sample, sequenced in a study of blood T cell repertoires in COVID-19. Sequenced by immunoSEQ multiplex PCR; TCRdb stores in-frame clones only, minus some. The data show about 250,000 clones, approximately 86% seen once. Sequencing used peripheral blood. All receptors come from a human donor with COVID-19, enrolled during active disease. The donor label of this sample is uncertain.

V gene TRBV14 combines with J gene TRBJ1-2; TRBD1 aligns across 7 bases. V trimming: 4 bases; J trimming: 4 bases; junction bases outside the gene matches: 9. CDR3 length: 15 residues. Germline V lookup: CDR1 SGHDN, CDR2 FVKESK. The CDR3 region is CASSLSRDSLYGYTF. Here the CDR3 DNA reads TGTGCCAGCAGCCTATCCCGGGACAGTCTCTATGGCTACACCTTC.

This chain links TRBV6-5 with TRBJ1-1; 8 bases agree with TRBD1. This CDR3 region has 13 residues. Germline V CDR1 and CDR2: MNHEY, SVGAGI. J was trimmed by 9 bases and V by 6 bases; bases with no gene match: 9. CDR3 residues: CASRTGQVNKAFF. CDR3 nucleotide sequence: TGTGCCAGCAGGACGGGACAGGTTAATAAAGCTTTCTTT.

This clone was found a few times. This sequence joins TRBV5-3 and TRBJ1-2; TRBD1 agrees at 8 bases. Being an ORF, TRBV5-3 has a function that is uncertain. After removal of 0 bases from V and 5 bases from J, the junction contained 0 bases not matched to a gene. The CDR3 extends over 13 amino acids. For the CDR3, the DNA is TGTGCCAGAAGCTTGGACAGGGGGTATGGCTACACCTTC. Translating gives CARSLDRGYGYTF.

Details on this clone: Other DNA sequences in the same sample also yield this CDR3. The V and J genes are TRBV30 and TRBJ1-2, with TRBD1 matching 11 bases. This CDR3 contains 15 residues. From germline, CDR1 is GTSNPN and CDR2 SVGIG (reference sequence). The V segment lost 1 base and the J segment 5 bases; nucleotides outside the gene matches: 6. CDR3 coding DNA: TGTGCCTGGAGTGGCCTCGGACAGGGGGCTTATGGCTACACCTTC. Translated: CAWSGLGQGAYGYTF.

V usage is TRBV24-1 and J usage is TRBJ1-2; 9 bases are shared with TRBD1. This CDR3 contains 16 residues. CDR1 and CDR2 (germline): KGHDR, SFDVKD. V was clipped by 2 bases and J by 4 bases; unmatched bases: 7. The CDR3 sequence: CATSDSTGGLVYGYTF. In DNA, the CDR3 is TGTGCCACCAGTGATTCTACAGGGGGCTTGGTCTATGGCTACACCTTC.

On this clone: Other nucleotide sequences in the sample specify the same CDR3. This rearrangement joins TRBV19 to TRBJ2-3, with D unclear. The CDR3 spans 13 residues. Trimming shortened V by 6 bases and J by 0 bases, and 7 bases separated the two germline ends. Per the germline V gene, CDR1 is LNHDA and CDR2 is SQIVND (reference sequence). The CDR3 region is CASRSASTDTQYF. Written as DNA, the CDR3 is TGTGCCAGTAGGAGCGCCAGCACAGATACGCAGTATTTT.

The gene calls are TRBV6-5 and TRBJ2-1, with D possibly TRBD1 on 6 matching bases. The germline CDR1 and CDR2 sequences are MNHEY and SVGAGI. Trimming took off 4 bases at V and 6 bases at J, with 13 bases between the two ends. This CDR3 has 14 residues. The DNA for the CDR3 is TGTGCCAGCAGTTCCCCTTTACAGGGCAATGAGCAGTTCTTC. Protein product: CASSSPLQGNEQFF.

The V gene is TRBV7-3, the J gene TRBJ1-2; no reliable D call. From germline, CDR1 is SGHTA and CDR2 FQGTGA. CDR3 size: 13 residues. V shed 5 bases and J shed 4 bases, with 11 bases lying between them. The CDR3: CASSPVGVYGYTF. The CDR3 nucleotides read TGTGCCAGCAGCCCCGTCGGTGTCTATGGCTACACCTTC.

A word on this clone: Other DNA sequences of this sample code for an identical CDR3. The CDR3 nucleotides read TGTGCCAGTAGGTATAGCAATCAGCCCCAGCATTTT. This sequence encodes CASRYSNQPQHF. This rearrangement joins TRBV19 to TRBJ1-5; D unresolved. Trimming cost V 6 bases and J 0 bases, with 3 bases left between them. This CDR3 is 12 amino acids long. Germline-derived CDR1 and CDR2 are LNHDA and SQIVND (reference sequence).

This chain connects TRBV28 to TRBJ1-5; 7 positions agree with TRBD1. Germline assignment: CDR1 MDHEN and CDR2 SYDVKM. Trimming cost V 3 bases and J 7 bases; bases outside gene matches: 9. This CDR3 has 15 amino acids. The CDR3 bases are TGTGCCAGCAGTTTGACAGGGTGGGCGGGACAGCCCCAGCATTTT. As protein: CASSLTGWAGQPQHF.

This chain links TRBV9 with TRBJ2-1, with 7 bases fitting TRBD1. This CDR3 comprises 15 residues. The trim removed 1 base at V and 7 bases at J, leaving 8 bases unmatched. Per the germline V gene, CDR1 is SGDLS and CDR2 is YYNGEE. CDR3 region: CASSVSSDRENEQFF. DNA for the CDR3: TGTGCCAGCAGCGTATCCTCAGACAGGGAGAATGAGCAGTTCTTC.

The chain recombines TRBV2 with TRBJ1-2, with TRBD1 identical over 7 bases. The V gene's germline CDR1 is SNHLY and CDR2 FYNNEI. The CDR3 is 11 amino acids. J gave up 4 bases and V 8 bases, and 1 base lay outside the gene matches. The CDR3 is CASGDSYGYTF. CDR3 coding DNA: TGTGCCAGCGGGGACAGCTATGGCTACACCTTC. Drawing the rest from reference TRBV2 and TRBJ1-2, the complete variable domain is EPEVTQTPSHQVTQMGQEVILRCVPISNHLYFYWYRQILGQKVEFLVSFYNNEISEKSEIFDDQFSVERPDGSNFTLKIRSTKLEDSAMYFCASGDSYGYTFGSGTRLTVV.

The genes are TRBV5-8 and TRBJ2-7; 7 bases match TRBD1. With V trimmed by 0 bases and J by 5 bases, 23 bases remained unmatched. Germline CDR1 is SGHTS and CDR2 is YDEGEE. The CDR3 is 20 amino acids. Here the CDR3 reads CASSLVFGGPRTPQGDEQYF. Here the CDR3 DNA reads TGTGCCAGCAGCTTGGTGTTTGGCGGGCCTCGGACGCCCCAGGGGGACGAGCAGTACTTC.

The sample holds one count of this clone. Written as DNA, the CDR3 is TGTGCCAGCAGTTACGGGCTCAGGGGGCGAGAACAGCCCCAGCATTTT. Translating it yields CASSYGLRGREQPQHF. The chain uses TRBV6-2 or TRBV6-3 and TRBJ1-5, with 8 bases matching TRBD1. Losses at the gene ends were 2 bases for V and 7 bases for J; bases not matched to a gene: 10. Germline V gene sequence: CDR1 MNHEY, CDR2 SVGEGT. The CDR3 has 16 amino acids.

The J gene is TRBJ1-5, the V gene TRBV19; D remains unclear. V lost 6 bases to trimming and J lost 0 bases, with 12 bases between them. The CDR3 has 15 amino acids. Germline CDR1 reads LNHDA; CDR2 reads SQIVND (reference sequence). The DNA of the CDR3 is TGTGCCAGTAGCCCTACGGGAGTTAGCAATCAGCCCCAGCATTTT. This codes for CASSPTGVSNQPQHF.

The V gene is TRBV27, the J gene TRBJ2-2, with 9 bases that match TRBD2. Trimming removed 1 base from V and 6 bases from J; junction bases left unmatched: 6. Germline-derived CDR1 and CDR2 are MNHEY and SMNVEV (reference sequence). The CDR3 covers 16 residues. The CDR3 nucleotides read TGTGCCAGCAGTTTATTAGGTAGCGGGAGCCCCGGGGAGCTGTTTTTT. Protein sequence: CASSLLGSGSPGELFF.

The V and J genes are TRBV12-3 or TRBV12-4 and TRBJ2-2, with D perhaps TRBD2 (5 bases). This CDR3 comprises 12 residues. Between the trimmed V and J ends, which lost 6 bases and 7 bases, there was a span of 9 bases. CDR3 region: CASRRRNGELFF. CDR3 in DNA: TGTGCCAGCAGGCGGAGGAACGGGGAGCTGTTTTTT.

The chain uses TRBV10-3 and TRBJ1-1; a weak D match, TRBD1 (5 bases). There are 14 residues in the CDR3. Germline V gene lookup returns CDR1 ENHRY and CDR2 SYGVKD. V gave up 6 bases and J gave up 3 bases, with 14 bases separating them. The DNA for the CDR3 is TGTGCCATCAGCCAAAACCAGGGTGACACTGAAGCTTTCTTT. It encodes CAISQNQGDTEAFF.